Shown below are 2 T cell receptor beta chains from a single sample sequenced in a study of blood T cell repertoires in COVID-19. Profiling relied on immunoSEQ multiplex PCR, and the TCRdb table lists in-frame clones only, not all of them. The data contain some 130,000 clones, roughly nine tenths of them singletons. Sequencing used peripheral blood. These receptors were collected from a man aged 50-60 years with active COVID-19.

This chain links TRBV7-2 with TRBJ1-5; 8 nucleotides align to TRBD1. This CDR3 region has 14 residues. The germline CDR1 and CDR2 sequences are SGHTA and FQGNSA. The V segment lost 4 bases and the J segment 2 bases; nucleotides outside the gene matches: 1. CDR3 loop: CASSWGQGNQPQHF. In DNA, the CDR3 is TGTGCCAGCAGCTGGGGACAGGGCAATCAGCCCCAGCATTTT.

The V gene is TRBV28, the J gene TRBJ2-5, with 9 bases matching TRBD1. From germline, CDR1 is MDHEN and CDR2 SYDVKM. The length of the CDR3 is 14 residues. The V gene end was trimmed by 5 bases and the J gene end by 4 bases; junction bases not matched to a gene: 5. The CDR3 protein is CASSTTGGGETQYF. As DNA, the CDR3 is TGTGCCAGCAGTACGACAGGGGGAGGAGAGACCCAGTACTTC. Filled out from reference TRBV28 and TRBJ2-5, the complete variable domain reads DVKVTQSSRYLVKRTGEKVFLECVQDMDHENMFWYRQDPGLGLRLIYFSYDVKMKEKGDIPEGYSVSREKKERFSLILESASTNQTSMYLCASSTTGGGETQYFGPGTRLLVL.